This TCR beta chain originates from a study of CXCR3-negative and CXCR3-positive naive CD8 T cells. In the case of this clonotype: The antigen remains unidentified.

With UMI labels, 5' RACE was used to prepare the TRB cDNA libraries. TCRdb re-analyzed the 5' RACE reads; it lists each CDR3 protein once, without DNA. This sample's table has 130,000 or so distinct CDR3 sequences. Study-wide results and caveats: Once cells were cryopreserved, CXCR3 expression went down partly, and most assays used fresh PBMCs. The TRB CDR3s that CXCR3-positive naive cells carried were more hydrophobic than those of CXCR3-negative naive cells.

This CDR3 is 14 amino acids long. Germline V gene lookup returns CDR1 SEHNR and CDR2 FQNEAQ (reference sequence). This TCR was recovered from a human donor in good health. Some clones in this sample may be carry-over from other donors' samples. V is TRBV7-9 and J is TRBJ2-7. The sequenced material came from naive CXCR3- CD8+ T cells from blood. Subset meaning: CD45RO-CCR7+CD27+CD95- naive CD8+ T cells lacking CXCR3 (TNR3-). CDR3 region: CASSSRQGSYEQYF.